These 5 T cell receptor beta chains were all obtained from the same sample, sequenced in a study of neurological immune-mediated disorders. Each CDR3 protein is one row after TCRdb ran MiXCR on the 5' RACE reads. The sample gives about 55,000 distinct CDR3 sequences, around 3.9% of which show up once; roughly 1.5% is in the top ten. The specimen was PBMCs. The receptors here all came from a man between 25 and 39 years old with multiple sclerosis.

The table lists this clonotype with many counts. The rearrangement uses TRBV11-2 and TRBJ2-1; possible D gene TRBD1, 6 bases. V dropped 7 bases and J dropped 11 bases, with 12 bases sitting between them. Germline V CDR1 and CDR2: SGHAT, FQNNGV. The CDR3 is made up of 11 amino acids. CDR3: CASIAQGKQFF. Here the CDR3 DNA reads TGTGCCAGCATAGCACAGGGTAAGCAGTTCTTC.

This clonotype has at least ten counts. The rearrangement uses TRBV6-5 and TRBJ1-2; D is unclear. Germline CDR1 reads MNHEY; CDR2 reads SVGAGI. Trimming left V 4 bases short and J 0 bases short, with 3 bases between. The CDR3 runs to 12 residues. The CDR3 is CASSSTNYGYTF. The CDR3, as DNA: TGTGCCAGCAGTTCCACTAACTATGGCTACACCTTC.

The chain joins TRBV29-1 to TRBJ2-2, with 11 bases identical to TRBD2. Germline V gives CDR1 SQVTM, CDR2 ANQGSEA. The length of the CDR3 is 17 residues. The V and J ends lost 6 bases and 1 base, in that order; junction bases with no gene match: 10. CDR3 DNA: TGCAGCGTGCCTAGCGGGGGGAACCTCAAGAACACCGGGGAGCTGTTTTTT. Amino acids: CSVPSGGNLKNTGELFF.

This clonotype was observed many times. CDR3 bases: TGTGCCAGCAGCCCGCCGGGCGGGCGCAATCAGCCCCAGCATTTT. Its protein is CASSPPGGRNQPQHF. This chain links TRBV7-9 with TRBJ1-5; D remains unclear. This CDR3 has 15 residues. V was clipped by 5 bases and J by 2 bases, with 13 bases between them. CDR1 and CDR2 (germline): SEHNR, FQNEAQ (reference sequence).

Details on this clonotype: This may come from a read error, since a much larger clone is one base off. The rearrangement joins TRBV12-3 or TRBV12-4 to TRBJ1-6, with 7 positions matching TRBD1. The CDR3 spans 14 residues. The ends lost 10 bases at V and 6 bases at J; junction bases unmatched: 9. The CDR3 DNA is TGTGCCAACAGCCTGACAGGGTTTAATTCACCCCTCCACTTT. Its translation is CANSLTGFNSPLHF.